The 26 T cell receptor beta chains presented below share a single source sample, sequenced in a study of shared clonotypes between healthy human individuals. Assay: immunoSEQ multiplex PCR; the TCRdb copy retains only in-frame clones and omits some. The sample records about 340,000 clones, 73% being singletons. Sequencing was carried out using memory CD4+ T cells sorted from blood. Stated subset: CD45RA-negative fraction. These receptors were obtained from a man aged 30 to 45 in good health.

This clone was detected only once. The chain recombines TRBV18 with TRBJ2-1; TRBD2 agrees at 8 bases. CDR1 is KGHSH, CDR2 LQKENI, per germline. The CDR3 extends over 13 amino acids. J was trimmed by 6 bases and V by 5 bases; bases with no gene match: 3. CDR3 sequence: CASSTTSGNEQFF. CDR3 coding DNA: TGTGCCAGCTCAACTACTAGCGGCAATGAGCAGTTCTTC.

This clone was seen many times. The CDR3 sequence: CASSPQGAPQPQHF. CDR3 DNA: TGTGCCAGCTCACCACAGGGGGCCCCTCAGCCCCAGCATTTT. The rearrangement uses TRBV18 and TRBJ1-5; TRBD1 agrees at 7 bases. Germline CDR1 is KGHSH and CDR2 is LQKENI. CDR3 length: 14 residues. The trim removed 1 base at V and 6 bases at J, leaving 3 bases unmatched.

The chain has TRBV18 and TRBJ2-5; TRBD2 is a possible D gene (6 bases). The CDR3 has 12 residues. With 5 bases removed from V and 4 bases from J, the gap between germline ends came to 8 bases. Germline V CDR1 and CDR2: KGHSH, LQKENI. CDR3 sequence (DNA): TGTGCCAGCTCAACGGGAGCAGAGACCCAGTACTTC. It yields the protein CASSTGAETQYF.

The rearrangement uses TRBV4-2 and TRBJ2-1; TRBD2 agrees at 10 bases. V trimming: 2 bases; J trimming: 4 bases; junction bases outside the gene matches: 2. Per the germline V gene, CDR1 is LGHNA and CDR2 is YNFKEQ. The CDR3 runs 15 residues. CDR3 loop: CASSQTSGTYNEQFF. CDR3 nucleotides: TGTGCCAGCAGCCAAACTAGCGGGACATACAATGAGCAGTTCTTC.

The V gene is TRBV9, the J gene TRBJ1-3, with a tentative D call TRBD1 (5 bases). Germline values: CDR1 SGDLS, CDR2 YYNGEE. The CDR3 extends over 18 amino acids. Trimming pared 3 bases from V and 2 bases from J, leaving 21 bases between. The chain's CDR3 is CASSDPGRGRVTGNTIYF. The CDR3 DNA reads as TGTGCCAGCAGCGATCCGGGGAGGGGAAGGGTAACTGGAAACACCATATATTTT. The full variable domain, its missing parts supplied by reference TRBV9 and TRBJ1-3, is DSGVTQTPKHLITATGQRVTLRCSPRSGDLSVYWYQQSLDQGLQFLIQYYNGEERAKGNILERFSAQQFPDLHSELNLSSLELGDSALYFCASSDPGRGRVTGNTIYFGEGSWLTVV.

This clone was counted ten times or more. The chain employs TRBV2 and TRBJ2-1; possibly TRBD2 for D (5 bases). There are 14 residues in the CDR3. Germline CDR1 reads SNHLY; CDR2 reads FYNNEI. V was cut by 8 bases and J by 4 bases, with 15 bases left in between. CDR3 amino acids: CASRTVVAYNEQFF. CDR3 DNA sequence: TGTGCCAGCCGGACTGTCGTGGCGTACAATGAGCAGTTCTTC.

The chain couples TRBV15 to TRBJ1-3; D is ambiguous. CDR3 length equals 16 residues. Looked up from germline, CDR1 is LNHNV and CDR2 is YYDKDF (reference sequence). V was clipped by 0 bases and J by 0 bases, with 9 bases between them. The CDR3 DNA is TGTGCCACCAGCAGAGAGATACAGTCCTCTGGAAACACCATATATTTT. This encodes CATSREIQSSGNTIYF.

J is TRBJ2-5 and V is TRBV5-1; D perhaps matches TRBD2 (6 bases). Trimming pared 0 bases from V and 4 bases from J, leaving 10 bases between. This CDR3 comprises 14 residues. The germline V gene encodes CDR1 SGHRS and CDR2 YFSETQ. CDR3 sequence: CASSLAEGGETQYF. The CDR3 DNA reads TGCGCCAGCAGCTTGGCCGAGGGAGGAGAGACCCAGTACTTC. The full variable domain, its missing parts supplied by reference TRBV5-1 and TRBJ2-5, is KAGVTQTPRYLIKTRGQQVTLSCSPISGHRSVSWYQQTPGQGLQFLFEYFSETQRNKGNFPGRFSGRQFSNSRSEMNVSTLELGDSALYLCASSLAEGGETQYFGPGTRLLVL.

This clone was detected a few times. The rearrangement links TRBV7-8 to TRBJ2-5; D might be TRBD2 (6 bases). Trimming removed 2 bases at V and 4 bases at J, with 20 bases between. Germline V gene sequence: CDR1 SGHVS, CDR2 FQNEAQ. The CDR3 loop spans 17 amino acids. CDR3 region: CASSLFTSGGRRETQYF. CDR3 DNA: TGTGCCAGCAGCTTATTTACCTCCGGGGGACGGAGAGAGACCCAGTACTTC.

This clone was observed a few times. The CDR3 reads CASSSGINSPLHF. DNA of the CDR3: TGTGCCAGCAGCTCAGGGATCAATTCACCCCTCCACTTT. This sequence joins TRBV2 and TRBJ1-6, with D possibly being TRBD1 (5 bases). Germline V gene data show CDR1 as SNHLY and CDR2 as FYNNEI. V was shortened by 6 bases and J by 7 bases, with 10 bases between the two germline ends. The length of the CDR3 is 13 residues. Looking up the rest from reference TRBV2 and TRBJ1-6 gives the full variable domain: EPEVTQTPSHQVTQMGQEVILRCVPISNHLYFYWYRQILGQKVEFLVSFYNNEISEKSEIFDDQFSVERPDGSNFTLKIRSTKLEDSAMYFCASSSGINSPLHFGNGTRLTVT.

The CDR3 sequence is CASSYRGVGTYAAFF. CDR3 nucleotide sequence: TGTGCCAGCAGTTACAGGGGCGTCGGGACATACGCAGCTTTCTTT. This chain joins TRBV6-5 and TRBJ1-1; tentative D call: TRBD1 (6 bases). CDR1 is MNHEY, CDR2 SVGAGI, per germline. The CDR3 spans 15 residues. With 2 bases removed from V and 10 bases from J, the gap between germline ends came to 20 bases.

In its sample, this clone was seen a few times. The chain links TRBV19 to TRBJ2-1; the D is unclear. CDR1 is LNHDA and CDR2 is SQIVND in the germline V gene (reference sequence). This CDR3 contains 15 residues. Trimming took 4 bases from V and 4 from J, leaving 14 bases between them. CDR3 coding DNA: TGTGCCAGTAGTAGGGCCGTCGCCGGATACAATGAGCAGTTCTTC. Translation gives CASSRAVAGYNEQFF.

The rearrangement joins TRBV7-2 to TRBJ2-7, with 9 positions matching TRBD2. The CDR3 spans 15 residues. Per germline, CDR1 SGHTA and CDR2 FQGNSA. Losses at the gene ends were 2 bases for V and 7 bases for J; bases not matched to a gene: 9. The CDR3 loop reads CASSLMREGRVEQYF. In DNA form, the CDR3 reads TGTGCCAGCAGCTTAATGCGGGAGGGCCGTGTAGAGCAGTACTTC.

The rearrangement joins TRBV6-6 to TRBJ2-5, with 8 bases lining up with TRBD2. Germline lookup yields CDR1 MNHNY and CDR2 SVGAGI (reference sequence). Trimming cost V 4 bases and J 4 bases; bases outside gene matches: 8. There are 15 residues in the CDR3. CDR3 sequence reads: CASSSQREFAETQYF. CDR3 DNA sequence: TGTGCCAGCAGTTCCCAGCGGGAGTTCGCAGAGACCCAGTACTTC.

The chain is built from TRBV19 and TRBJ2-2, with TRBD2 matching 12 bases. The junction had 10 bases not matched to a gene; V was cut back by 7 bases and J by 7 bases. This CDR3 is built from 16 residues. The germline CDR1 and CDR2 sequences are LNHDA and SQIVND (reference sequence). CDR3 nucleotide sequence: TGTGCCAGTAACCCCAGACTAGCGGGAGCCGTCGGGGAGCTGTTTTTT. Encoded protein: CASNPRLAGAVGELFF.

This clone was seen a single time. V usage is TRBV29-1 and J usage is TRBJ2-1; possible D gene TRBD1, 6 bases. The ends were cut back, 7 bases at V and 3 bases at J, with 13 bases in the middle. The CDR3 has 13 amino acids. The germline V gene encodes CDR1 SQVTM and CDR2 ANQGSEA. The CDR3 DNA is TGCAGCGCCTGGACAGCGGACTACAATGAGCAGTTCTTC. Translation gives CSAWTADYNEQFF.

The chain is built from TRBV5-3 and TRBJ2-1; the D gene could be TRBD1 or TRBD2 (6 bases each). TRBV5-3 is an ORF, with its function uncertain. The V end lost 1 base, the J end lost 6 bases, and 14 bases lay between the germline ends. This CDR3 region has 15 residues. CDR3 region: CARSLSRGQSNEQFF. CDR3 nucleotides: TGTGCCAGAAGCTTGTCCCGGGGGCAGAGCAATGAGCAGTTCTTC.

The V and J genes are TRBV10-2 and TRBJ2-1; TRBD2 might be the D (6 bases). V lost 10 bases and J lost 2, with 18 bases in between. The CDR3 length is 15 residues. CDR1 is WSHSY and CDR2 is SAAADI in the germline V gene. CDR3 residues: CATRGERVTYNEQFF. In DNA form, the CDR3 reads TGCGCCACCCGCGGGGAGAGGGTGACCTACAATGAGCAGTTCTTC.

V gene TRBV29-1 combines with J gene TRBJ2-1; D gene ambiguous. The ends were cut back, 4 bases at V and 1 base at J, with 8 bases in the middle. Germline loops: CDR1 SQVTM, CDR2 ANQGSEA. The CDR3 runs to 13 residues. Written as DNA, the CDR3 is TGCAGCGTTGCTTCTAGTTCCTACAATGAGCAGTTCTTC. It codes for CSVASSSYNEQFF.

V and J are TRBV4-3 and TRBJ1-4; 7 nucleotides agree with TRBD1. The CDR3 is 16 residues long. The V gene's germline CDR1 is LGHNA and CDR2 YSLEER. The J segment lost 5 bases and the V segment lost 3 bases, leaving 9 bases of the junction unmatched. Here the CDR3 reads CASSQDYQGENEKLFF. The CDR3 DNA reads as TGCGCCAGCAGCCAGGATTATCAGGGGGAAAATGAAAAACTGTTTTTT.

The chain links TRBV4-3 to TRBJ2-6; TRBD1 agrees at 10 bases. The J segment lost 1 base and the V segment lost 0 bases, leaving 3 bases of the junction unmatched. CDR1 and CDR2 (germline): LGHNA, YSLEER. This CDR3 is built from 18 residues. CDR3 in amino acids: CASSQDRTGGSGANVLTF. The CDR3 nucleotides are TGCGCCAGCAGCCAAGACAGGACAGGGGGATCTGGGGCCAACGTCCTGACTTTC.

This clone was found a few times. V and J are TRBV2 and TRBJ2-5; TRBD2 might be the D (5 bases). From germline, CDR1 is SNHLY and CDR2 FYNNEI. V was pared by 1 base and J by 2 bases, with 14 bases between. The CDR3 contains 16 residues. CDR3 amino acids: CASSEGGRGPQETQYF. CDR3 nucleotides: TGTGCCAGCAGTGAAGGAGGGAGAGGCCCTCAAGAGACCCAGTACTTC.

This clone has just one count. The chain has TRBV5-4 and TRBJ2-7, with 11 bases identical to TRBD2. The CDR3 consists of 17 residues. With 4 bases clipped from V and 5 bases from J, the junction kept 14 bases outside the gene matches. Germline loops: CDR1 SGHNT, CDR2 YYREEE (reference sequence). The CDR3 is CASSPRGARLAGHEQYF. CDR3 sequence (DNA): TGTGCCAGCAGCCCTCGGGGAGCTCGACTAGCGGGGCACGAGCAGTACTTC.

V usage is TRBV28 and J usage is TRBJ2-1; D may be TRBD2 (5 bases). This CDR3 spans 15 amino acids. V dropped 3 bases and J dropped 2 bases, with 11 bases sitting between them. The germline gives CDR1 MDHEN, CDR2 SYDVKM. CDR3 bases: TGTGCCAGCAGTTTTATCTGGACTGCCTACAATGAGCAGTTCTTC. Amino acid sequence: CASSFIWTAYNEQFF.

DNA of the CDR3: TGTGCCAGCAGCCAAGAGGGGGGGCGGAGGAACACTGAAGCTTTCTTT. Protein product: CASSQEGGRRNTEAFF. This chain joins TRBV4-2 and TRBJ1-1; perhaps TRBD1 as D (6 bases). Germline loops: CDR1 LGHNA, CDR2 YNFKEQ. The CDR3 consists of 16 residues. V shed 0 bases and J shed 1 base, with 12 bases lying between them.

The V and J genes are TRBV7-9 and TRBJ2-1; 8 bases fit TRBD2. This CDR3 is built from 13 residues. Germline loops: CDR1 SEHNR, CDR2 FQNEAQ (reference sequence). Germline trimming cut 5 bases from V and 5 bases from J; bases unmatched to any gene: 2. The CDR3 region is CASSTSGNNEQFF. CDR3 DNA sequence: TGTGCCAGCAGCACTAGCGGAAACAATGAGCAGTTCTTC.